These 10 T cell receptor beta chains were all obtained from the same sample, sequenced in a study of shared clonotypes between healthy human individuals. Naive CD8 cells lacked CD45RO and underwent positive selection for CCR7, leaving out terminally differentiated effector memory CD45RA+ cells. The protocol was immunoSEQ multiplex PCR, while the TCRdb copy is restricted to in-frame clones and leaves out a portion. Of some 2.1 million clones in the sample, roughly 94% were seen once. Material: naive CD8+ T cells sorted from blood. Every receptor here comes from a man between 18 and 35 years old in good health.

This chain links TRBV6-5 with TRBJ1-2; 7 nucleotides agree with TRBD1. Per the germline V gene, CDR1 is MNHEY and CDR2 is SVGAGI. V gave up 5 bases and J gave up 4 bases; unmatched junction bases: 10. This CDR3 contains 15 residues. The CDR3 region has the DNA TGTGCCAGCAGTCCCGATACAGGGGATCTCTATGGCTACACCTTC. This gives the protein CASSPDTGDLYGYTF.

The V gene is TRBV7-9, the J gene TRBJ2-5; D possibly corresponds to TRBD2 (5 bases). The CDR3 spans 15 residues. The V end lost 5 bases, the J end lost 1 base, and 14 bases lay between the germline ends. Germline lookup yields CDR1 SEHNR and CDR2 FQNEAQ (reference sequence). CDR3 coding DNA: TGTGCCAGCAGCCGAGGGCCTCAACCCCAAGAGACCCAGTACTTC. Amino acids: CASSRGPQPQETQYF.

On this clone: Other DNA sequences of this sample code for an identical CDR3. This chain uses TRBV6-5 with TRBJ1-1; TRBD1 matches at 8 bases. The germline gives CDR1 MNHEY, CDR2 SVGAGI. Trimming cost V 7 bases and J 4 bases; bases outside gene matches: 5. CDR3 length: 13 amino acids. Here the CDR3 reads CASTPGGGTEAFF. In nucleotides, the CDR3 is TGTGCCAGCACACCAGGGGGCGGCACTGAAGCTTTCTTT.

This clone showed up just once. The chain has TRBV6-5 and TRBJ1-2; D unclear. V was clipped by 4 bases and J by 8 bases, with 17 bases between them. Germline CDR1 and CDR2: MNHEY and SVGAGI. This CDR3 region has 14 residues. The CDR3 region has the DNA TGTGCCAGCAGTTCAACGTCAGACTTTAAGGGCTACACCTTC. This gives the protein CASSSTSDFKGYTF.

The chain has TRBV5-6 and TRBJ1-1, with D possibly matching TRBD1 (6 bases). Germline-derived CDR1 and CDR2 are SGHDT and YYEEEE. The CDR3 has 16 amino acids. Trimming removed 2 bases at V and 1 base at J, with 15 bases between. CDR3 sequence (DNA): TGTGCCAGCAGCTTCATTATGGGAGGGGGGAACACTGAAGCTTTCTTT. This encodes CASSFIMGGGNTEAFF.

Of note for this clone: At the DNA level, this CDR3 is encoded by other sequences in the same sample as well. In nucleotides, the CDR3 is TGTGCCAGCAGTTTAACTAGGGGTGGCGAGCAGTACTTC. Translation: CASSLTRGGEQYF. The genes are TRBV27 and TRBJ2-7; D is possibly TRBD1 or TRBD2 (5 bases each). Per germline, CDR1 MNHEY and CDR2 SMNVEV (reference sequence). V lost 2 bases and J lost 6, with 11 bases in between. The CDR3 has 13 residues.

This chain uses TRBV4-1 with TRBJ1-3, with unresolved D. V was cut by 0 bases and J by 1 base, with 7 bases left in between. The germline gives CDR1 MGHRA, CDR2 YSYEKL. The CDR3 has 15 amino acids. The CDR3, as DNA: TGCGCCAGCAGCCAAGAGACTGCTTCTGGAAACACCATATATTTT. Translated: CASSQETASGNTIYF.

The CDR3 nucleotides are TGCGCCAGCAGCCCCGCGGGGGGCTCCATCTCCGAGCAGTACTTC. This codes for CASSPAGGSISEQYF. The rearrangement uses TRBV4-1 and TRBJ2-7; TRBD2 matches 8 bases. The germline gives CDR1 MGHRA, CDR2 YSYEKL. CDR3 length: 15 residues. Trimming at V came to 4 bases and at J to 6 bases, leaving 11 bases not matched to a gene.

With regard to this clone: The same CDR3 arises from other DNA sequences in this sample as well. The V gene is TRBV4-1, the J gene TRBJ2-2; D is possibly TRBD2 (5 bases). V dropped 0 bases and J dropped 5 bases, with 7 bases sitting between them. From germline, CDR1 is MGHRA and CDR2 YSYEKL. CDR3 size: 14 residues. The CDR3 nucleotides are TGCGCCAGCAGCCAAGATAGAGGGACCGGGGAGCTGTTTTTT. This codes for CASSQDRGTGELFF.

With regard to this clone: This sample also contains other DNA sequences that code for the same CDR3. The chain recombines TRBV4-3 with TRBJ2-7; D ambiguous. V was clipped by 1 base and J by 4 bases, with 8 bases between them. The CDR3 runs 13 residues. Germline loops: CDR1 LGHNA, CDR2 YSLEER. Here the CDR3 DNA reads TGCGCCAGCAGCCAAGGGAAGGGTTACGAGCAGTACTTC. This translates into CASSQGKGYEQYF.